The T cell receptor beta chain described here comes from a study of blood T cells in healthy people across ages. Comments on this clonotype: The antigen is undetermined.

Germline V CDR1 and CDR2: SSHAT, FNYEAQ (reference sequence). This CDR3 contains 15 residues. Together with a sample-barcoded 5' primer, a J-beta primer mix was included in a second PCR lasting roughly 6 to 12 cycles. Each TCR beta cDNA got a 12-nucleotide random molecular identifier. One entry per CDR3 protein results from TCRdb running MiXCR on the 5' RACE reads. Among hundreds of thousands of distinct CDR3 sequences listed, about 30% were seen once. Study-level results: Fewer expanded clones and more diversity marked long-lived versus aged donors. A conclusive naive versus antigen-experienced comparison was prevented by the unsorted PBMCs.

The sequence was obtained from a woman of 80 years or more in good health. The chain employs TRBV7-7 and TRBJ2-5, with TRBD2 as a possible D gene (6 bases). Source material: blood. CDR3 sequence reads: CVSSREPVGGNEQYF. The CDR3 DNA reads TGTGTTAGCAGCCGGGAGCCTGTTGGAGGGAATGAGCAGTACTTC.